This passage covers 3 T cell receptor beta chains from one sample sequenced in a study of shared clonotypes between healthy human individuals. Selected positively for CCR7 and CD45RO-negative, naive CD8 cells excluded terminally differentiated effector memory CD45RA+ cells. TCRdb's table, derived via immunoSEQ multiplex PCR, lists solely in-frame clones and lacks some. Found here are more than 2 million clones, roughly 95% of them singletons; the top ten hold about 1.7%. Sequenced input: naive CD8+ T cells from PBMCs. The source is a man younger than 35 in good health. Some clones in this sample may be carry-over from other donors' samples.

J is TRBJ2-4 and V is TRBV28; D is perhaps TRBD1 (6 bases). The CDR3 spans 17 residues. V was cut by 5 bases and J by 0 bases, with 17 bases left in between. CDR1 is MDHEN and CDR2 is SYDVKM in the germline V gene. The CDR3 bases are TGTGCCAGCAGTGCCGCAGACAGGAAGATAGCCAAAAACATTCAGTACTTC. This translates into CASSAADRKIAKNIQYF.

The V and J genes are TRBV28 and TRBJ2-7; the match to TRBD1 covers 7 bases. Germline V CDR1 and CDR2: MDHEN, SYDVKM. The CDR3 is made up of 12 amino acids. Trimming cost V 6 bases and J 5 bases; bases outside gene matches: 4. The CDR3 DNA reads TGTGCCAGCAGACCGAGGGGGCACGAGCAGTACTTC. This gives the protein CASRPRGHEQYF.

Points on this clone: Other DNA sequences in the same sample also yield this CDR3. The rearrangement joins TRBV29-1 to TRBJ2-7; 10 bases line up with TRBD1. CDR3 size: 11 residues. Germline V gene sequence: CDR1 SQVTM, CDR2 ANQGSEA. V trimming: 5 bases; J trimming: 7 bases; junction bases outside the gene matches: 2. The CDR3: CSVRTGGEQYF. In DNA form, the CDR3 reads TGCAGCGTTAGGACAGGGGGTGAGCAGTACTTC.